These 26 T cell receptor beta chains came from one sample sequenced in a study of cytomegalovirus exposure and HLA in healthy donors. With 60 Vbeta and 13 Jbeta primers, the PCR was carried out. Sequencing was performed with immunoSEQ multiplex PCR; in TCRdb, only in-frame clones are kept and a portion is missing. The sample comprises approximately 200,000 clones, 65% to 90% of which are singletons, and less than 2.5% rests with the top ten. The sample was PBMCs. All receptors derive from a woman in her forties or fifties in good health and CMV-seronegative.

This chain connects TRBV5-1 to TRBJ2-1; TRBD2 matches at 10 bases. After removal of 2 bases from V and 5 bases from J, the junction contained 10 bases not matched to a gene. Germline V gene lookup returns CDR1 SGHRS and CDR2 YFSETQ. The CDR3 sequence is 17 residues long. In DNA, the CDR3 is TGCGCCAGCAGCTTTAGTCTAGCGGGAGCGGGCGACAATGAGCAGTTCTTC. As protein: CASSFSLAGAGDNEQFF.

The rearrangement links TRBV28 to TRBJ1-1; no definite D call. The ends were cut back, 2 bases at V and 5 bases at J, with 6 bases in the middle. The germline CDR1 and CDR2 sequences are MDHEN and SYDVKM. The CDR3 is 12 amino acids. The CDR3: CASSLQLTEAFF. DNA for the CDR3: TGTGCCAGCAGTTTACAGTTGACTGAAGCTTTCTTT.

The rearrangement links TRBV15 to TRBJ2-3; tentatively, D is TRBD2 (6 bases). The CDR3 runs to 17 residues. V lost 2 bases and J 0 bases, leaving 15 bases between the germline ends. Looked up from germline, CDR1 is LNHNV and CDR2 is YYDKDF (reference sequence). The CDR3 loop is CATSRHTGLPSTDTQYF. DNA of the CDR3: TGTGCCACCAGCAGACATACGGGACTCCCTAGCACAGATACGCAGTATTTT.

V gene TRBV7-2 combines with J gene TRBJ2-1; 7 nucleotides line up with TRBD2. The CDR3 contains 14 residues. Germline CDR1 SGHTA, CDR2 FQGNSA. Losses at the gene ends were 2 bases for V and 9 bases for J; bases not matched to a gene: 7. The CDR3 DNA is TGTGCCAGCAGCTTATTGGCGGGAGCTCGTGAGCAGTTCTTC. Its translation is CASSLLAGAREQFF.

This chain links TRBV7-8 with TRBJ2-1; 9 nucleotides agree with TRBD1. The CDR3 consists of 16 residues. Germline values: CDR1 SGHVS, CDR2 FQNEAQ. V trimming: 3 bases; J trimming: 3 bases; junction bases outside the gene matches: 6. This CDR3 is CASSFPPGQGYNEQFF. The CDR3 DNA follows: TGTGCCAGCAGCTTCCCCCCGGGACAGGGCTACAATGAGCAGTTCTTC.

The CDR3 coding sequence is TGTGCCAGCAGTTTACTTTTAAGGGGGAGAGAGCAGTACTTC. It is translated as CASSLLLRGREQYF. V gene TRBV28 combines with J gene TRBJ2-7; D perhaps matches TRBD1 (6 bases). CDR1 is MDHEN, CDR2 SYDVKM, per germline. CDR3 length: 14 residues. V lost 2 bases and J 7 bases, leaving 15 bases between the germline ends. The full variable domain, with the rest looked up from reference TRBV28 and TRBJ2-7, is DVKVTQSSRYLVKRTGEKVFLECVQDMDHENMFWYRQDPGLGLRLIYFSYDVKMKEKGDIPEGYSVSREKKERFSLILESASTNQTSMYLCASSLLLRGREQYFGPGTRLTVT.

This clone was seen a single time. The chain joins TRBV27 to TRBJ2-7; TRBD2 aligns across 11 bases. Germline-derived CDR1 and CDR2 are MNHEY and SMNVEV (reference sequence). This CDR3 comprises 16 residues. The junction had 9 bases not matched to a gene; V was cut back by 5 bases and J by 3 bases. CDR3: CASSPLGTSGNYEQYF. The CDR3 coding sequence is TGTGCCAGCAGTCCGCTCGGGACTAGCGGTAACTACGAGCAGTACTTC.

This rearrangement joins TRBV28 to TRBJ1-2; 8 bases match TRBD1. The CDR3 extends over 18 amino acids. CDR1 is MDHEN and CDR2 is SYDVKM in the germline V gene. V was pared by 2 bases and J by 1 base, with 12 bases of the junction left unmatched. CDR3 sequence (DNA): TGTGCCAGCAGTTTACGAAGGACAGGGAATACGGTTAACTATGGCTACACCTTC. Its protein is CASSLRRTGNTVNYGYTF.

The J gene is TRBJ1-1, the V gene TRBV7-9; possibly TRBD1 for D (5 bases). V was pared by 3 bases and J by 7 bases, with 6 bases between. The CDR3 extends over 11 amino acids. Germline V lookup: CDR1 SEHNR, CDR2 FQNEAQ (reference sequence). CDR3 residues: CASSFQGEAFF. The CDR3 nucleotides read TGTGCCAGCAGCTTTCAGGGTGAAGCTTTCTTT. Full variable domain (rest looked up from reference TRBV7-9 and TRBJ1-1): DTGVSQNPRHKITKRGQNVTFRCDPISEHNRLYWYRQTLGQGPEFLTYFQNEAQLEKSRLLSDRFSAERPKGSFSTLEIQRTEQGDSAMYLCASSFQGEAFFGQGTRLTVV.

CDR3 coding DNA: TGCGCCAGCAGCTTGGACCGGGACAGAAAGAACACTGAAGCTTTCTTT. Translated, it gives CASSLDRDRKNTEAFF. This chain uses TRBV5-1 with TRBJ1-1, with 7 bases identical to TRBD1. J was trimmed by 1 base and V by 0 bases; bases with no gene match: 6. Germline CDR1 SGHRS, CDR2 YFSETQ. The CDR3 is made up of 16 amino acids. Full variable domain (missing parts from reference TRBV5-1 and TRBJ1-1): KAGVTQTPRYLIKTRGQQVTLSCSPISGHRSVSWYQQTPGQGLQFLFEYFSETQRNKGNFPGRFSGRQFSNSRSEMNVSTLELGDSALYLCASSLDRDRKNTEAFFGQGTRLTVV.

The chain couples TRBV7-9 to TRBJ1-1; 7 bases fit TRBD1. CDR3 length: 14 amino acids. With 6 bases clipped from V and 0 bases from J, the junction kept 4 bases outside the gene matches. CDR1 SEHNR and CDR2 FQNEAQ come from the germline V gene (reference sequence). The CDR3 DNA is TGTGCCAGCAGATCCGACAGGGTGAACACTGAAGCTTTCTTT. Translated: CASRSDRVNTEAFF.

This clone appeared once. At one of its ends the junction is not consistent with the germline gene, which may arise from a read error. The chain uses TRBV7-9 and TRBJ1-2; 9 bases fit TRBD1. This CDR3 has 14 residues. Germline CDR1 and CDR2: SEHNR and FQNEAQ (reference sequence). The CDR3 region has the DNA TGTTCCAGCAGCCGGACAGGGGTTTCCTATGGCTACACCTTC. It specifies CSSSRTGVSYGYTF.

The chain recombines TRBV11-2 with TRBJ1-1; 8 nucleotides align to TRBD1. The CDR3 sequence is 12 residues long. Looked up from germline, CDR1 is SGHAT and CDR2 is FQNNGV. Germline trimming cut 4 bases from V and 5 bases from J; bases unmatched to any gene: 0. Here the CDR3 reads CASSWTGTEAFF. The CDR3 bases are TGTGCCAGCAGCTGGACAGGGACTGAAGCTTTCTTT.

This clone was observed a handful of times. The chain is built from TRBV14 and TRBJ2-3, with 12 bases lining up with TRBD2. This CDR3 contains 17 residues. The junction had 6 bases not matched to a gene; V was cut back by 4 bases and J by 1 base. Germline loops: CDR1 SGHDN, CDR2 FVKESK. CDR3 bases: TGTGCCAGCAGCCTCTGGACTAGCGGGGAAGGCACAGATACGCAGTATTTT. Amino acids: CASSLWTSGEGTDTQYF. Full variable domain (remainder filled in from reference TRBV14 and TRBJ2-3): EAGVTQFPSHSVIEKGQTVTLRCDPISGHDNLYWYRRVMGKEIKFLLHFVKESKQDESGMPNNRFLAERTGGTYSTLKVQPAELEDSGVYFCASSLWTSGEGTDTQYFGPGTRLTVL.

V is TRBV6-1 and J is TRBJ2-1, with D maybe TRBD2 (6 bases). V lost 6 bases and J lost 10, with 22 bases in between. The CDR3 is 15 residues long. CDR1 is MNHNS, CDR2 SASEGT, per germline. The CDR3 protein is CASRGVGTGVGEQFF. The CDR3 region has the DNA TGTGCCAGCAGGGGGGTTGGGACGGGAGTAGGAGAGCAGTTCTTC.

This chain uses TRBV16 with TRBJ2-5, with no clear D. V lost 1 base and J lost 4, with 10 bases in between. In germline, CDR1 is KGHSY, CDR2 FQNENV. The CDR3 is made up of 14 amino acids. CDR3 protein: CASSQLTTGETQYF. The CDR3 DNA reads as TGTGCCAGCAGCCAATTGACCACGGGAGAGACCCAGTACTTC.

The CDR3 DNA is TGCGCCAGCAGGCCCGGGACTAGCGGCAACAATGAGCAGTTCTTC. Protein: CASRPGTSGNNEQFF. The chain uses TRBV5-1 and TRBJ2-1, with TRBD2 matching 11 bases. The ends lost 5 bases at V and 5 bases at J; junction bases unmatched: 6. The CDR3 loop spans 15 amino acids. Germline V gene sequence: CDR1 SGHRS, CDR2 YFSETQ.

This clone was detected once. The CDR3 bases are TGTGCCAGCAGCTCGTGGGCAGGGAGGACAGATACGCAGTATTTT. Translation: CASSSWAGRTDTQYF. The chain has TRBV5-5 and TRBJ2-3; D perhaps matches TRBD2 (6 bases). Germline CDR1 reads SGHKS; CDR2 reads YYEKEE (reference sequence). Trimming shortened V by 3 bases and J by 3 bases, and 14 bases separated the two germline ends. The CDR3 loop spans 15 amino acids.

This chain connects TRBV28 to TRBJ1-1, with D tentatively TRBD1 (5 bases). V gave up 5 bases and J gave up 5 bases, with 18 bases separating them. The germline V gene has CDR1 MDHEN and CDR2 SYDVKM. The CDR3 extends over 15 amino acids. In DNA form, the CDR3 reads TGTGCCAGCAGTGGGGGGGGTACCGGGGGGACTGAAGCTTTCTTT. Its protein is CASSGGGTGGTEAFF.

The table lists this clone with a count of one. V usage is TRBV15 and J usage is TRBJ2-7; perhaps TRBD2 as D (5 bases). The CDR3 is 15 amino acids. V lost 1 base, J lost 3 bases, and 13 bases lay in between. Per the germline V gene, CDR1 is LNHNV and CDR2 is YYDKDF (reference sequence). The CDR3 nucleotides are TGTGCCACCAGCAGAGGTCTAGCCGACAACTACGAGCAGTACTTC. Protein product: CATSRGLADNYEQYF.

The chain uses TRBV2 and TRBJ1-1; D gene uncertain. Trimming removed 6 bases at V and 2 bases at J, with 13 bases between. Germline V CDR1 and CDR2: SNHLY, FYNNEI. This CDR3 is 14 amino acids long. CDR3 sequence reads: CASSDSLGNTEAFF. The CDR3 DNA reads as TGTGCCAGCAGCGATTCCTTGGGCAACACTGAAGCTTTCTTT.

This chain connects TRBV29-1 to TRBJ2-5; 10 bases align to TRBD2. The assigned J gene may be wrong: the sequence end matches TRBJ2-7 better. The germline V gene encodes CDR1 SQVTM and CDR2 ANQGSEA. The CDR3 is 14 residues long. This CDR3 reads CSVYGTSETYEQYF. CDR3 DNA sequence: TGCAGCGTCTACGGGACTAGCGAGACCTACGAGCAGTACTTC.

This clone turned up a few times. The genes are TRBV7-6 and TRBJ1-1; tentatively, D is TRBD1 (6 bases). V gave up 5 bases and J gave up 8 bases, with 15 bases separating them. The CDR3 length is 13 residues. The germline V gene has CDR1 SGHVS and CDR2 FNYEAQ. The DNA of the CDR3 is TGTGCCAGCAGCCCCTACCGGGACAAAGAAGCTTTCTTT. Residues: CASSPYRDKEAFF.

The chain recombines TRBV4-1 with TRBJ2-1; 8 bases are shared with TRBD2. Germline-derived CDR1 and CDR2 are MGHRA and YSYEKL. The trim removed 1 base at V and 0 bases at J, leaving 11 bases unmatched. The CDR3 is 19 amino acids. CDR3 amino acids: CASSQVWIPGRGSYNEQFF. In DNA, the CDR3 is TGCGCCAGCAGCCAAGTTTGGATCCCCGGGAGGGGCTCCTACAATGAGCAGTTCTTC.

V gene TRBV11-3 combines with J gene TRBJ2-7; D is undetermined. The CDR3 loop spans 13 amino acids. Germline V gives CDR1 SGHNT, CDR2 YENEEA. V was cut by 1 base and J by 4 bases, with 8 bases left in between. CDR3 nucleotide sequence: TGTGCCAGCAGCTTAGGATCGGGTTACGAGCAGTACTTC. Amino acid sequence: CASSLGSGYEQYF.

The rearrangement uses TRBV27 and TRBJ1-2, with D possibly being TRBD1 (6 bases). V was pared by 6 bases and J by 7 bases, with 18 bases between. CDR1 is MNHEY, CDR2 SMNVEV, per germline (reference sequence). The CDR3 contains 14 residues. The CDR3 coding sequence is TGTGCCAGCAGGGTTGCAGGGGAAAGAAGTGGCTACACCTTC. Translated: CASRVAGERSGYTF.